Following are 30 T cell receptor beta chains from one sample sequenced in a study of control samples from healthy donors and cancer patients. The repertoire was sequenced with immunoSEQ multiplex PCR; TCRdb's copy has only in-frame clones and lacks some. The table includes around 100,000 clones, around 89% detected once. Sequenced: PBMCs. The receptor set was obtained from a man between 60 and 70 years old with lung cancer.

This clone was recorded once. CDR3: CASSTGLAGGSDTQYF. The CDR3 DNA sequence: TGCGCCAGCAGCACGGGACTAGCGGGGGGATCAGATACGCAGTATTTT. The V gene is TRBV5-1, the J gene TRBJ2-3; 15 positions agree with TRBD2. This CDR3 region has 16 residues. With V trimmed by 4 bases and J by 4 bases, 4 bases remained unmatched. The germline V gene encodes CDR1 SGHRS and CDR2 YFSETQ.

V and J are TRBV5-1 and TRBJ1-5; 9 positions match TRBD1. V shed 0 bases, J shed 7 bases, and the junction held 5 bases outside the gene matches. This CDR3 is 15 amino acids long. Germline V lookup: CDR1 SGHRS, CDR2 YFSETQ. CDR3 sequence: CASSLGQGEKQPQHF. The CDR3, as DNA: TGCGCCAGCAGCTTGGGACAGGGGGAAAAACAGCCCCAGCATTTT.

The chain joins TRBV7-3 to TRBJ1-1, with a possible D match to TRBD1 (6 bases). V lost 1 base and J 4 bases, leaving 19 bases between the germline ends. The CDR3 sequence is 17 residues long. Germline V CDR1 and CDR2: SGHTA, FQGTGA. CDR3 region: CASSLNPAGAVATEAFF. CDR3 DNA sequence: TGTGCCAGCAGCTTAAACCCCGCAGGGGCGGTGGCCACTGAAGCTTTCTTT.

The rearrangement links TRBV24-1 to TRBJ1-4; D ambiguous. Germline V gives CDR1 KGHDR, CDR2 SFDVKD. The V end lost 4 bases, the J end lost 5 bases, and 10 bases lay between the germline ends. The CDR3 is 14 amino acids. This CDR3 reads CATSDSPLNEKLFF. CDR3 bases: TGTGCCACCAGTGACTCCCCGCTCAATGAAAAACTGTTTTTT.

The V call is TRBV10-3, the J call TRBJ2-1; D is possibly TRBD2 (6 bases). Between the trimmed V and J ends, which lost 2 bases and 7 bases, there was a span of 12 bases. Germline lookup yields CDR1 ENHRY and CDR2 SYGVKD. The CDR3 extends over 14 amino acids. CDR3 sequence: CAISEGGDRNEQFF. In DNA, the CDR3 is TGTGCCATCAGTGAGGGAGGGGATCGGAATGAGCAGTTCTTC.

The rearrangement uses TRBV29-1 and TRBJ2-7, with 11 nucleotides matching TRBD2. In germline, CDR1 is SQVTM, CDR2 ANQGSEA. This CDR3 comprises 18 residues. The J segment lost 0 bases and the V segment lost 3 bases, leaving 13 bases of the junction unmatched. CDR3 sequence reads: CSVDGASGGNLSSYEQYV. CDR3 nucleotide sequence: TGCAGCGTTGATGGGGCTAGCGGGGGGAACCTGAGCTCCTACGAGCAGTACGTC.

The chain couples TRBV24-1 to TRBJ2-5; D possibly uses TRBD1 or TRBD2 (5 bases each). CDR3 length: 17 residues. V was cut by 3 bases and J by 4 bases, with 20 bases left in between. In germline, CDR1 is KGHDR, CDR2 SFDVKD. DNA for the CDR3: TGTGCCACCAGTGATCGCAAAACCGGGACGACCCGAGAGACCCAGTACTTC. Residues: CATSDRKTGTTRETQYF.

The chain links TRBV11-2 to TRBJ1-4; D may be TRBD1 (6 bases). Germline V gives CDR1 SGHAT, CDR2 FQNNGV. This CDR3 spans 15 amino acids. Trimming removed 2 bases from V and 3 bases from J, with 10 bases in between. DNA of the CDR3: TGTGCCAGCAGCTTATTGGGGACATCTAATGAAAAACTGTTTTTT. This gives the protein CASSLLGTSNEKLFF.

CDR3 loop: CASSFIAGESEEQFF. CDR3 coding DNA: TGCGCCAGCAGCTTTATCGCCGGGGAGTCAGAGGAGCAGTTCTTC. The gene calls are TRBV5-1 and TRBJ2-1; a weak D match, TRBD2 (5 bases). The CDR3 spans 15 residues. CDR1 is SGHRS and CDR2 is YFSETQ in the germline V gene. The V gene lost 2 bases and the J gene lost 10 bases, with 19 bases spanning the gap.

V gene TRBV18 combines with J gene TRBJ2-3, with TRBD2 matching over 8 bases. The V gene end was trimmed by 2 bases and the J gene end by 5 bases; junction bases not matched to a gene: 9. The V gene's germline CDR1 is KGHSH and CDR2 LQKENI. The CDR3 runs to 16 residues. This chain's CDR3 is CASSPSLSGGGDTQYF. Written as DNA, the CDR3 is TGTGCCAGCTCACCAAGCCTGAGCGGGGGTGGAGATACGCAGTATTTT.

The genes are TRBV6-2 or TRBV6-3 and TRBJ2-3; weak D call: TRBD2 (5 bases). CDR1 is MNHEY and CDR2 is SVGEGT in the germline V gene. The CDR3 is 15 residues long. Trimming removed 0 bases from V and 1 base from J, with 8 bases in between. CDR3 DNA: TGTGCCAGCAGTTACTCGAGGGCGGGCACAGATACGCAGTATTTT. Translating gives CASSYSRAGTDTQYF.

The V and J genes are TRBV6-6 and TRBJ1-2, with a weak D call TRBD1 (5 bases). The length of the CDR3 is 15 residues. Germline CDR1 is MNHNY and CDR2 is SVGAGI (reference sequence). Trimming took 7 bases from V and 3 from J, leaving 18 bases between them. The CDR3, as DNA: TGTGCCAGCAATTCACCCGAGGGACTCGACTATGGCTACACCTTC. Translating gives CASNSPEGLDYGYTF.

The J gene is TRBJ1-4, the V gene TRBV7-2; D remains ambiguous. CDR1 and CDR2 from the germline V gene are SGHTA and FQGNSA. The CDR3 consists of 14 residues. V was shortened by 5 bases and J by 8 bases, with 15 bases between the two germline ends. CDR3 protein: CASSLSGVGEKLFF. The DNA of the CDR3 is TGTGCCAGCAGCCTCTCCGGGGTGGGCGAAAAACTGTTTTTT.

In its sample, this clone was seen once. The V gene is TRBV5-1, the J gene TRBJ2-7, with TRBD2 as a possible D gene (5 bases). Germline V gene data show CDR1 as SGHRS and CDR2 as YFSETQ. Deletions cut 2 bases from V and 4 bases from J, with 13 bases between. This CDR3 region has 14 residues. The CDR3 protein is CASSFRGEGYEQYF. The CDR3 DNA follows: TGCGCCAGCAGCTTCCGGGGAGAGGGTTACGAGCAGTACTTC.

The sample holds one count of this clone. The CDR3 region has the DNA TGTGCCAGCAGCGGTTTTACATTTAGTTACAGCACAGATACGCAGTATTTT. Translating gives CASSGFTFSYSTDTQYF. V usage is TRBV9 and J usage is TRBJ2-3; D gene ambiguous. The V end was cut by 3 bases, the J end by 0 bases, with 17 bases between. CDR1 is SGDLS and CDR2 is YYNGEE in the germline V gene. This CDR3 is built from 17 residues.

The rearrangement links TRBV18 to TRBJ1-1; D unresolved. Trimming took 3 bases from V and 2 from J, leaving 13 bases between them. In germline, CDR1 is KGHSH, CDR2 LQKENI. The CDR3 has 15 residues. The CDR3 protein is CASSPGVSRNTEAFF. The CDR3, as DNA: TGTGCCAGCTCACCTGGTGTGTCGAGAAACACTGAAGCTTTCTTT.

The V and J genes are TRBV5-1 and TRBJ1-2, with D perhaps matching TRBD1 (5 bases). The V end was cut by 4 bases, the J end by 4 bases, with 17 bases between. This CDR3 comprises 15 residues. Germline CDR1 and CDR2: SGHRS and YFSETQ. CDR3 nucleotides: TGCGCCAGCAGCCTAACAGGACCCCAGACCTATGGCTACACCTTC. Translation gives CASSLTGPQTYGYTF.

The chain links TRBV9 to TRBJ2-3, with D uncertain. This CDR3 contains 14 residues. In germline, CDR1 is SGDLS, CDR2 YYNGEE. Trimming removed 4 bases at V and 0 bases at J, with 9 bases between. The CDR3 coding sequence is TGTGCCAGCAGCCCCCTCTGGAGCACAGATACGCAGTATTTT. The encoded protein is CASSPLWSTDTQYF.

The J gene is TRBJ1-1, the V gene TRBV7-8, with TRBD1 identical over 7 bases. The CDR3 sequence is 14 residues long. CDR1 and CDR2 from the germline V gene are SGHVS and FQNEAQ. V was clipped by 0 bases and J by 6 bases; unmatched bases: 4. The chain's CDR3 is CASSLAPGQAEAFF. The CDR3 DNA follows: TGTGCCAGCAGCTTAGCGCCAGGACAGGCTGAAGCTTTCTTT.

The rearrangement links TRBV7-3 to TRBJ1-2, with D hard to call. The CDR3 is 15 amino acids. Germline CDR1 is SGHTA and CDR2 is FQGTGA. V was cut by 5 bases and J by 2 bases, with 15 bases left in between. The CDR3 loop is CASSPFAGENYGYTF. CDR3 DNA sequence: TGTGCCAGCAGCCCTTTCGCTGGAGAGAACTATGGCTACACCTTC.

The chain uses TRBV7-2 and TRBJ1-5; D unresolved. Deletions cut 6 bases from V and 6 bases from J, with 15 bases between. Germline V gene sequence: CDR1 SGHTA, CDR2 FQGNSA. The CDR3 runs 14 residues. The CDR3 loop reads CASRTAVGGQPQHF. The CDR3 DNA reads as TGTGCCAGCAGAACAGCGGTAGGTGGTCAGCCCCAGCATTTT.

This chain uses TRBV11-3 with TRBJ2-3; a possible D gene is TRBD2 (6 bases). The CDR3 extends over 18 amino acids. Germline lookup yields CDR1 SGHNT and CDR2 YENEEA. Trimming removed 3 bases at V and 3 bases at J, with 22 bases between. The CDR3 DNA sequence: TGTGCCAGCAGCTTGTTGGCGCCAAGACTGGCGGGGACAGATACGCAGTATTTT. Protein sequence: CASSLLAPRLAGTDTQYF.

The V call is TRBV18, the J call TRBJ1-1; D remains unclear. The germline gives CDR1 KGHSH, CDR2 LQKENI. This CDR3 has 13 amino acids. The germline V and J ends were trimmed by 4 bases and 1 base, with 7 bases remaining between them. CDR3 bases: TGTGCCAGCTCACTCGGTACGAACACTGAAGCTTTCTTT. Protein product: CASSLGTNTEAFF. Full variable domain (remainder filled in from reference TRBV18 and TRBJ1-1): NAGVMQNPRHLVRRRGQEARLRCSPMKGHSHVYWYRQLPEEGLKFMVYLQKENIIDESGMPKERFSAEFPKEGPSILRIQQVVRGDSAAYFCASSLGTNTEAFFGQGTRLTVV.

The chain links TRBV5-1 to TRBJ1-3, with a weak D call TRBD1 (5 bases). This CDR3 has 14 amino acids. Looked up from germline, CDR1 is SGHRS and CDR2 is YFSETQ. V lost 0 bases to trimming and J lost 8 bases, with 12 bases between them. The CDR3 sequence is CASSLVGARDTIYF. As DNA, the CDR3 is TGCGCCAGCAGCTTGGTCGGGGCGCGGGACACCATATATTTT.

The V gene is TRBV7-2, the J gene TRBJ2-7, with D possibly TRBD2 on 7 matching bases. The CDR3 is 14 amino acids. V was cut by 5 bases and J by 3 bases, with 14 bases left in between. Looked up from germline, CDR1 is SGHTA and CDR2 is FQGNSA. The CDR3, as DNA: TGTGCCAGCAGCCTGGGGGGGCAGGGCTACGAGCAGTACGTC. This gives the protein CASSLGGQGYEQYV.

The chain has TRBV5-5 and TRBJ1-1; D is undetermined. The germline CDR1 and CDR2 sequences are SGHKS and YYEKEE (reference sequence). This CDR3 is 12 amino acids long. Between the trimmed V and J ends, which lost 3 bases and 6 bases, there was a span of 9 bases. The CDR3 spells CASSSLPAEAFF. CDR3 coding DNA: TGTGCCAGCAGCTCCCTCCCAGCTGAAGCTTTCTTT.

The gene calls are TRBV9 and TRBJ1-3; D is perhaps TRBD1 (5 bases). V gave up 4 bases and J gave up 4 bases, with 12 bases separating them. CDR1 is SGDLS and CDR2 is YYNGEE in the germline V gene. CDR3 size: 14 residues. Here the CDR3 DNA reads TGTGCCAGCAGCTCTGGGGCGGGGGGAAACACCATATATTTT. It codes for CASSSGAGGNTIYF.

The J gene is TRBJ1-2, the V gene TRBV6-4; D not resolved. Germline CDR1 MRHNA, CDR2 SNTAGT. The CDR3 contains 13 residues. V lost 2 bases, J lost 4 bases, and 8 bases lay in between. The CDR3 spells CASSDPGGYGYTF. Written as DNA, the CDR3 is TGTGCCAGCAGTGACCCGGGAGGCTATGGCTACACCTTC.

The rearrangement joins TRBV30 to TRBJ2-5, with TRBD2 as a possible D gene (6 bases). Trimming shortened V by 2 bases and J by 1 base, and 11 bases separated the two germline ends. CDR1 is GTSNPN and CDR2 is SVGIG in the germline V gene (reference sequence). This CDR3 spans 14 amino acids. The CDR3 reads CAWSFGTLQETQYF. Here the CDR3 DNA reads TGTGCCTGGAGTTTCGGGACTCTCCAAGAGACCCAGTACTTC.

The rearrangement links TRBV7-6 to TRBJ2-3; D unclear. V was clipped by 2 bases and J by 0 bases, with 9 bases between them. CDR1 is SGHVS and CDR2 is FNYEAQ in the germline V gene. This CDR3 is 15 amino acids long. The CDR3 sequence is CASSLNTASTDTQYF. The DNA of the CDR3 is TGTGCCAGCAGCTTAAACACAGCTAGCACAGATACGCAGTATTTT.